This T cell receptor beta chain was documented in a study of blood T cells in healthy people across ages. Per the germline V gene, CDR1 is LGHDT and CDR2 is YNNKEL (reference sequence). This CDR3 has 17 amino acids. PBMCs numbering at least 6 million were isolated per sample. A second PCR of 7 to 11 cycles used a sample-barcoded 5' primer and a J-beta primer mix. Researchers report that each sample yielded at least 2.5 million CDR3-containing paired-end reads. Via MiXCR, TCRdb re-called the 5' RACE reads, giving one row per CDR3 protein. This sample has 500,000 to 700,000 distinct CDR3 sequences, with about 28% found just once. As concerns this clonotype: What it binds is unknown. A clone one base away is much larger, so this may be a read error.

Study findings and constraints: Conclusively comparing naive with antigen-experienced cells was impossible with unsorted PBMCs. The donors' CMV status was not determined, possibly confounding changes in expanded clonotypes.

Sequenced material: blood. V gene TRBV3-1 combines with J gene TRBJ2-3, with 9 bases aligning to TRBD2. This TCR was sampled from a woman aged 80 or over in good health. CDR3 DNA: TGTGCCGGCAGCCAACCGAAAACTAGCGGGTACACAGATACGCAGTATTTT. Its protein product is CAGSQPKTSGYTDTQYF.